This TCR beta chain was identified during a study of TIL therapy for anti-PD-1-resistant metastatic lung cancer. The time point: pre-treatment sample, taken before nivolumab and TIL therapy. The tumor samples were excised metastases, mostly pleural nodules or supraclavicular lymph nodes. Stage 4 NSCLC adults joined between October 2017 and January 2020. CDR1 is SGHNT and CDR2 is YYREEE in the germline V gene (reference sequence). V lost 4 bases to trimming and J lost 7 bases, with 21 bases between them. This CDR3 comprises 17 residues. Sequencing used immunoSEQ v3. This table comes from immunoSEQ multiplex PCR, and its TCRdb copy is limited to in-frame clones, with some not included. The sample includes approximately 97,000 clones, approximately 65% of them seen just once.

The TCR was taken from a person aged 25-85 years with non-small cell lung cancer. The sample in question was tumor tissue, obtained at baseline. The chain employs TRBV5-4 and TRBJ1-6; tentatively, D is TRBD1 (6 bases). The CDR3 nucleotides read TGTGCCAGCAGCCCTGTGTTGGGGGCCGGTGGGAATTCACCCCTCCACTTT. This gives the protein CASSPVLGAGGNSPLHF.